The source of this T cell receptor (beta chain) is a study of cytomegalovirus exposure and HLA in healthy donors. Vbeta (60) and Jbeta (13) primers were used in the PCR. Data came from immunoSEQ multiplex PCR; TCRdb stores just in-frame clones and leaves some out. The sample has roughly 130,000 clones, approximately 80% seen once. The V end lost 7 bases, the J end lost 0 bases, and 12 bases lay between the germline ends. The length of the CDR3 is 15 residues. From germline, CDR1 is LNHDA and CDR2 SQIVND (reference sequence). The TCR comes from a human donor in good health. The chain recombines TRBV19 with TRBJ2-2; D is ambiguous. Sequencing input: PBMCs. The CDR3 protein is CASTATQSNTGELFF. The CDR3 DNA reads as TGTGCCAGTACCGCGACACAGTCGAACACCGGGGAGCTGTTTTTT.